This TCR beta chain emerged from a study of identical twins. Notes on the study in general: Models underestimated out-of-frame TCR alpha sharing in monozygotic twins.

This clonotype occurred many times. Its antigen is unknown. Germline lookup yields CDR1 DFQATT and CDR2 SNEGSKA (reference sequence). This CDR3 region has 14 residues. The V segment lost 6 bases and the J segment 9 bases; nucleotides outside the gene matches: 13. Through template switching, a universal primer site was introduced, and the cDNA contained unique molecular identifiers. TCRdb recomputed calls from the 5' RACE reads with MiXCR, one row per CDR3 protein. The profile shows a few hundred thousand distinct CDR3 sequences, around 6.5% of them singletons. This same sample was also taken into another study, of T cells expressing NK-cell markers. That source adds: Of the CD8+ T cell pool in roughly six donors, about 1.0-8% was accounted for by dominant NKG2C+ clonotypes. Similarly, these clonotypes led the CD3+CD56-NKG2C+ fraction as well in a handful of donors.

The TCR comes from a woman younger than 30 in good health. The sequenced material came from CD8+ T cells sorted from blood. This rearrangement joins TRBV20-1 to TRBJ2-1; 8 nucleotides align to TRBD2. The chain's CDR3 is CSAPAGLEIGEQFF. CDR3 bases: TGCAGTGCACCGGCGGGACTAGAAATCGGTGAGCAGTTCTTC.